This T cell receptor (beta chain) is drawn from a study of response to subunit inactivated influenza vaccine. TCRdb re-called the RT-PCR reads through MiXCR, storing one row per CDR3 protein. The sample lists 630,000 or so distinct CDR3 sequences; approximately 15% were seen once. V lost 4 bases, J lost 6 bases, and 7 bases stayed unmatched. CDR1 is MDHEN, CDR2 SYDVKM, per germline. This CDR3 has 14 residues. This sequence was found in a man in his fifties or sixties who received an inactivated influenza vaccine. This specimen was PBMCs from blood, taken approximately 12 days after vaccination. The rearrangement links TRBV28 to TRBJ2-7; 9 positions match TRBD1. CDR3 in DNA: TGTGCCAGCAGTTATCGGGGACAGGGTGCCGAGCAGTACTTC. Amino acids: CASSYRGQGAEQYF.